The clone carrying this T cell receptor (beta chain) has a count of ten or more. Its antigen is not identified. V lost 0 bases to trimming and J lost 2 bases, with 8 bases between them. The CDR3 extends over 14 amino acids. CDR1 and CDR2 (germline): SGHDT, YYEEEE. General observations from the study: The TCR gene usage of tumor memory CD4+ T cells clustered together with blood and lymph node memory CD4+ cells and with lymph node naive CD4+ cells. Whole repertoires were not studied in the larger cohort, only one V-J beta rearrangement.

TCRdb passed the 5' RACE reads through MiXCR, listing each CDR3 protein once. Of approximately 8,600 distinct CDR3 sequences listed, about 16% are singletons. The TCR originated in a female donor with breast cancer. This chain uses TRBV5-6 with TRBJ1-2; D not resolved. The sequenced sample consisted of memory CD4+ T cells sorted from blood. Subset in this sample: memory CD4+ T cells, CD4+CD45RO+CD25-. The chain's CDR3 is CASSLELTNYGYTF. The DNA of the CDR3 is TGTGCCAGCAGCTTGGAGTTGACAAACTATGGCTACACCTTC.